This T cell receptor (beta chain) comes out of a study of T cells in Graves' hyperthyroidism and ophthalmopathy (dated by TCRdb to between 2018 and 2020). For the study in its entirety: Peripheral blood samples were taken at initial diagnosis, before any treatment was given. Once sampling was done, hyperthyroidism patients were given methimazole at a starting dose of 30 mg daily, whereas ophthalmopathy patients were given high-dose intravenous methylprednisolone. TCR V-J signatures able to tell the groups apart were searched for in a discovery cohort of approximately 95 patients, of whom around 43 had Graves' ophthalmopathy and around 56 had stable Graves' hyperthyroidism. An independent validation cohort of about 20 hyperthyroidism patients and roughly 16 patients who later progressed to ophthalmopathy tested prospective prediction of ophthalmopathy. According to the paper, TCR Vbeta CDR3 sequencing was carried out on about 140 peripheral blood samples, which came from more than 40 ophthalmopathy, around 75 hyperthyroidism and approximately 17 progressor patients. The roughly 100 discovery patients were randomly divided into training and test sets at a 7:3 ratio. Thyroid tissue and blood T-cell repertoires from several Graves' hyperthyroidism patients were also compared in the study. Overall study results and their limits: A 13 V-J signature model separated ophthalmopathy from stable hyperthyroidism, with 87.88% sensitivity and about 81% specificity in cross-validation and 80%/75% in testing. Blood samples also contained most of the expanded thyroid clonotypes (frequency above 0.001), which suggests that blood repertoires may reflect thyroid immune responses. During validation, the model predicted progression to ophthalmopathy a median of around 6 months ahead of onset, with more than 60% sensitivity and around 73% specificity. No statistical method was used to fix the sample size in advance, and group allocation was not hidden from the investigators.

Ophthalmopathy patients had moderately to severely active disease, Clinical Activity Score of at least 3, NOSPECS grade of at least 4, and duration under 3 months. Exclusion was applied to patients with uncontrolled infections, other autoimmune diseases, pregnancy or lactation. Diagnoses were established on the basis of clinical symptoms, serum thyroxine and TRAb, thyroid ultrasound, and orbital computed tomography. PBMCs were separated from roughly 9.3 ml of fresh peripheral blood using Ficoll-Paque density gradient centrifugation. Trizol reagent was used to extract total RNA, and RNA quality was then checked on an Agilent 2100 Bioanalyzer. The TCR beta CDR3 regions were amplified from RNA transcripts. The TCR CDR3 was subjected to a first round of RT-PCR using the HTBI primer set and the Qiagen OneStep RT-PCR kit. Libraries were constructed in a second round of multiplex PCR, after which size selection and purification were carried out. Sequencing of the libraries was done on an Illumina HiSeq2000 using paired-end 100 bp reads. Turning to the authors' computational methods: SOAPnuke was used to process the raw data, removing reads that contained adapters or uncalled bases, had a mean Phred below 15, or lacked an exact match to the constant primer or identifier. COPE v1.2.5 was used to merge high-quality paired reads, and clonotypes were defined as unique nucleotide sequences. MiTCR v1.1 was used to align the clonotypes against IMGT TRBV, TRBD and TRBJ reference segments. The analysis included only V-J combinations with a frequency above 0.0001, which together covered more than 99% of the repertoires. The TCS score was defined as F50 (clonal expansion) divided by E x V (chaos), with BLOSUM62-based TCRdist calculated between CDR3 peptides within each V-J. Welch's t-statistics and random forest reduced roughly 540 V-J features to roughly 13, which were used in a naive Bayes classifier (R e1071). TCRdb redid the processing of the public reads, applying fastp at Q25 and MiXCR, and retained in-frame beta chains. One record per CDR3 amino acid sequence lists the most common genes and DNA. TCRdb, rather than the study authors, made the V and J calls. The sample yields 300,000 to 500,000 distinct CDR3 sequences; 11% to 15% were counted once. The ten most abundant clones make up around 28% of the sample.

V is clipped by 8 bases and J by 4 bases, and the sequence between their germline boundaries is 12 bases long. CDR1 and CDR2 were assigned from the germline V gene as SNHLY and FYNNEI. From its cysteine to its phenylalanine, the CDR3 spans 13 amino acids. The sequence is cut down to CDR3 DNA, 39 bases in frame from base 1. With respect to this clonotype: This clone's antigen is unknown. No base-level quality is on record; no much larger clone is a single base apart.

The TCR was taken from a man aged 45-65 years with Graves' ophthalmopathy. The V gene is TRBV2 and the J gene is TRBJ2-1, with the D segment identity uncertain. The sequencing sample was made of blood. The nucleotide sequence is given as TGTGCCAGCGGAAAAGGGATATACAATGAGCAGTTCTTC. It translates to CASGKGIYNEQFF.